A single sample is the source of the 23 T cell receptor beta chains below, sequenced in a study of blood T cells in healthy people across ages. A sample-barcoded 5' primer and a J-beta primer mix were used in a second PCR of roughly 7 to 11 cycles. MiXCR, run by TCRdb on the 5' RACE reads, gives a single entry per CDR3 protein. The sample includes hundreds of thousands of distinct CDR3 sequences, about 53% of them seen just once. Sequences were obtained from blood. These TCRs come from a man at least 80 years old in good health.

The chain couples TRBV20-1 to TRBJ2-7; TRBD2 might be the D (5 bases). Germline CDR1 reads DFQATT; CDR2 reads SNEGSKA (reference sequence). The V gene lost 0 bases and the J gene lost 2 bases, with 8 bases spanning the gap. CDR3 length: 13 amino acids. CDR3 DNA: TGCAGTGCTAGAGATTTCGGGGCCTACGAGCAGTACTTC. It specifies CSARDFGAYEQYF.

V is TRBV7-9 and J is TRBJ2-3, with unresolved D. The CDR3 length is 18 residues. CDR1 and CDR2 (germline): SEHNR, FQNEAQ (reference sequence). V lost 1 base to trimming and J lost 3 bases, with 20 bases between them. CDR3 amino acids: CASSLGFPGRVGTDTQYF. In nucleotides, the CDR3 is TGTGCCAGCAGCTTAGGGTTCCCCGGACGTGTGGGGACAGATACGCAGTATTTT.

V is TRBV6-5 and J is TRBJ2-3; the match to TRBD2 covers 12 bases. CDR3 length: 14 amino acids. The V gene's germline CDR1 is MNHEY and CDR2 SVGAGI. V lost 5 bases, J lost 14 bases, and 11 bases stayed unmatched. The CDR3 protein is CASSMTSGGLNAYF. CDR3 in DNA: TGTGCCAGCAGTATGACTAGCGGGGGACTGAACGCGTATTTT.

This chain joins TRBV27 and TRBJ1-2, with 11 bases aligning to TRBD1. CDR1 and CDR2 from the germline V gene are MNHEY and SMNVEV (reference sequence). J was trimmed by 2 bases and V by 6 bases; bases with no gene match: 5. The length of the CDR3 is 15 residues. The CDR3 sequence is CASRRTGGANYGYTF. The CDR3 DNA follows: TGTGCCAGCAGGCGGACAGGGGGCGCGAACTATGGCTACACCTTC.

The genes are TRBV5-1 and TRBJ2-3, with D tentatively TRBD1 or TRBD2 (5 bases each). The germline CDR1 and CDR2 sequences are SGHRS and YFSETQ. This CDR3 comprises 14 residues. V was pared by 1 base and J by 4 bases, with 10 bases between. The CDR3 sequence: CASSLFRGADTQYF. The CDR3, as DNA: TGCGCCAGCAGCTTGTTTAGAGGGGCAGATACGCAGTATTTT.

Only a few counts were recorded for this clonotype. V gene TRBV24-1 combines with J gene TRBJ2-5; D uncertain. CDR1 is KGHDR and CDR2 is SFDVKD in the germline V gene. V was cut by 4 bases and J by 5 bases, with 7 bases left in between. The CDR3 spans 12 residues. The chain's CDR3 is CATSEKRETQYF. The CDR3, as DNA: TGTGCCACCAGTGAAAAGAGGGAGACCCAGTACTTC.

J is TRBJ1-1 and V is TRBV11-2; no firm D call. The V end lost 3 bases, the J end lost 1 base, and 12 bases lay between the germline ends. From germline, CDR1 is SGHAT and CDR2 FQNNGV. This CDR3 comprises 15 residues. CDR3 residues: CASSLTGGWNTEAFF. The DNA of the CDR3 is TGTGCCAGCAGCTTGACCGGTGGCTGGAACACTGAAGCTTTCTTT.

The chain combines TRBV6-5 with TRBJ1-2, with D possibly matching TRBD1 (5 bases). The V gene's germline CDR1 is MNHEY and CDR2 SVGAGI. CDR3 size: 14 residues. V lost 5 bases, J lost 6 bases, and 16 bases lay in between. The chain's CDR3 is CASSRIQGWNGYTF. As DNA, the CDR3 is TGTGCCAGCAGTCGAATTCAGGGTTGGAATGGCTACACCTTC.

This clonotype was counted only a few times. A much larger clone sits a single nucleotide away, making a read error possible. This chain links TRBV11-1 with TRBJ2-7; D may be TRBD1 (6 bases). CDR3 size: 14 residues. From germline, CDR1 is SGHAT and CDR2 FQDESV (reference sequence). With 2 bases removed from V and 1 base from J, the gap between germline ends came to 9 bases. The DNA of the CDR3 is TGTGCCAGCAGCTTAACCACAGGGTCCTACGAGCAGTACTTC. Amino acid sequence: CASSLTTGSYEQYF.

This sequence joins TRBV20-1 and TRBJ1-6; TRBD1 is a possible D gene (5 bases). Germline CDR1 and CDR2: DFQATT and SNEGSKA (reference sequence). The CDR3 loop spans 14 amino acids. Trimming stripped 6 bases from V and 8 bases from J, with 17 bases between. The CDR3 loop is CSALRGDTHSPLHF. Written as DNA, the CDR3 is TGCAGTGCCCTACGGGGGGATACACATTCACCCCTCCACTTT.

The chain has TRBV3-1 and TRBJ2-5, with TRBD1 identical over 7 bases. The CDR3 length is 15 residues. CDR1 and CDR2 from the germline V gene are LGHDT and YNNKEL (reference sequence). The V and J ends lost 0 bases and 1 base, in that order; junction bases with no gene match: 2. CDR3 protein: CASSQETGFQETQYF. The CDR3 region has the DNA TGTGCCAGCAGCCAAGAGACAGGGTTCCAAGAGACCCAGTACTTC.

This chain links TRBV24-1 with TRBJ2-2, with D unclear. Germline lookup yields CDR1 KGHDR and CDR2 SFDVKD. The V end lost 4 bases, the J end lost 3 bases, and 8 bases lay between the germline ends. The CDR3 has 14 amino acids. The chain's CDR3 is CATSDPNYTGELFF. CDR3 DNA: TGTGCCACCAGTGACCCGAACTACACCGGGGAGCTGTTTTTT.

The CDR3 loop is CASSQEPPQYF. CDR3 in DNA: TGTGCCAGCAGCCAAGAACCTCCCCAGTACTTC. This rearrangement joins TRBV3-1 to TRBJ2-5; D is unclear. V lost 0 bases and J 9 bases, leaving 5 bases between the germline ends. CDR1 is LGHDT and CDR2 is YNNKEL in the germline V gene (reference sequence). The length of the CDR3 is 11 residues.

V and J are TRBV20-1 and TRBJ1-2; D may be TRBD1 (6 bases). V lost 6 bases and J lost 0, with 11 bases in between. This CDR3 contains 13 residues. Germline-derived CDR1 and CDR2 are DFQATT and SNEGSKA (reference sequence). In DNA, the CDR3 is TGCAGTGCAAAAGGGGGGGCTAACTATGGCTACACCTTC. It translates to CSAKGGANYGYTF.

This clonotype was recorded once. The rearrangement links TRBV20-1 to TRBJ1-6; D might be TRBD1 (5 bases). Germline values: CDR1 DFQATT, CDR2 SNEGSKA (reference sequence). The V and J ends lost 0 bases and 9 bases respectively, with 12 bases between them. The CDR3 totals 14 residues. The CDR3 DNA reads as TGCAGTGCTAGAGATCGACGGGGGAGTTCACCCCTCCACTTT. It codes for CSARDRRGSSPLHF.

V is TRBV20-1 and J is TRBJ2-7; D not resolved. V lost 6 bases, J lost 8 bases, and 11 bases lay in between. This CDR3 spans 10 amino acids. Germline values: CDR1 DFQATT, CDR2 SNEGSKA (reference sequence). The CDR3 region is CSAPLGKQYF. The DNA of the CDR3 is TGCAGTGCCCCGTTGGGTAAGCAGTACTTC.

The chain links TRBV21-1 to TRBJ2-1; the table calls TRBD2, which could not be checked here. TRBV21-1 is assigned pseudogene status. CDR3 length: 17 amino acids. CDR3 nucleotides: TGTGCCAGCAGCAAACGTCGGGAGGGAGGGTCGTACAATGAGCAGTTCTTC. As protein: CASSKRREGGSYNEQFF.

The J gene is TRBJ1-6, the V gene TRBV5-6; perhaps TRBD1 as D (6 bases). The CDR3 totals 15 residues. CDR1 SGHDT and CDR2 YYEEEE come from the germline V gene. Trimming took 4 bases from V and 7 from J, leaving 15 bases between them. The chain's CDR3 is CASSPEQGVNSPLHF. In nucleotides, the CDR3 is TGTGCCAGCAGCCCCGAACAGGGTGTGAATTCACCCCTCCACTTT.

This chain links TRBV3-1 with TRBJ2-3; TRBD1 agrees at 9 bases. J lost 1 base, V lost 0 bases, and 5 bases had no gene match. Germline lookup yields CDR1 LGHDT and CDR2 YNNKEL (reference sequence). The CDR3 has 17 amino acids. CDR3 region: CASSQDSTGGGTDTQYF. CDR3 sequence (DNA): TGTGCCAGCAGCCAAGATTCTACAGGGGGCGGCACAGATACGCAGTATTTT.

This clonotype was seen more than once but under ten times. This rearrangement joins TRBV5-6 to TRBJ1-4, with D maybe TRBD1 (5 bases). The CDR3 covers 16 residues. The V end lost 5 bases, the J end lost 14 bases, and 28 bases lay between the germline ends. Germline-derived CDR1 and CDR2 are SGHDT and YYEEEE. This chain's CDR3 is CASRRGLLAGRWKLFF. In nucleotides, the CDR3 is TGTGCCAGCAGGCGGGGCCTGCTAGCTGGAAGATGGAAGCTGTTTTTT.

Turning to this clonotype: A much larger clone sits a single nucleotide away, making a read error possible. CDR3 in DNA: TGTGCCAGCAGCTACCGACTAGCGGGAGGGAGCTCCTACAATGAGCAGTACTTC. Amino acid sequence: CASSYRLAGGSSYNEQYF. The chain combines TRBV11-2 with TRBJ2-1; TRBD2 matches at 14 bases. The J call is in doubt because the DNA end fits TRBJ2-7 better. This CDR3 is 18 amino acids long. Germline V gene sequence: CDR1 SGHAT, CDR2 FQNNGV.

The V and J genes are TRBV7-3 and TRBJ2-5, with D possibly TRBD2 on 6 matching bases. The CDR3 spans 13 residues. Germline CDR1 SGHTA, CDR2 FQGTGA. Between the trimmed V and J ends, which lost 5 bases and 0 bases, there was a span of 7 bases. The CDR3 sequence is CASSLANQETQYF. CDR3 nucleotides: TGTGCCAGCAGCCTAGCGAACCAAGAGACCCAGTACTTC.

V is TRBV3-1 and J is TRBJ2-7; 12 nucleotides agree with TRBD2. The germline V gene encodes CDR1 LGHDT and CDR2 YNNKEL (reference sequence). V trimming: 7 bases; J trimming: 7 bases; junction bases outside the gene matches: 11. The CDR3 is made up of 15 amino acids. In DNA, the CDR3 is TGTGCCAGCACGTCCGGGACTAGCGGGTATAATGAGCAGTACTTC. As protein: CASTSGTSGYNEQYF.